Shown below are 3 T cell receptor beta chains from a single sample sequenced in a study of beta chain features in type 1 diabetes. Findings of the study overall: In all four CD4+ subsets, TCRB CDR3 length was significantly, moderately reduced in type 1 diabetes.

As every portion of the isolated RNA was reverse transcribed, the sequencing read expressed TCRB transcripts. Some clones are missing from TCRdb's copy, which holds only in-frame ones; the method was immunoSEQ multiplex PCR. The sample lists more than 250,000 clones, around 21% occurring once. These receptors lack a known antigen. Sequencing used naive CD4+ T cells from blood. Receptor source: a woman in her thirties or forties with type 1 diabetes.

The rearrangement uses TRBV5-1 and TRBJ2-6; no firm D call. Looked up from germline, CDR1 is SGHRS and CDR2 is YFSETQ. V gave up 0 bases and J gave up 0 bases, with 13 bases separating them. The CDR3 spans 18 residues. The CDR3 region is CASSLVGYPPSGANVLTF. CDR3 DNA sequence: TGCGCCAGCAGCTTGGTGGGCTACCCCCCCTCTGGGGCCAACGTCCTGACTTTC.

This chain joins TRBV4-3 and TRBJ1-5; a possible D gene is TRBD1 (5 bases). The germline V gene has CDR1 LGHNA and CDR2 YSLEER. This CDR3 has 15 amino acids. V lost 0 bases and J 4 bases, leaving 10 bases between the germline ends. The DNA of the CDR3 is TGCGCCAGCAGCCAAGATTCGGCAGGGAATCAGCCCCAGCATTTT. It translates to CASSQDSAGNQPQHF.

This clone was found a few times. This chain links TRBV29-1 with TRBJ1-1, with D possibly matching TRBD1 (5 bases). CDR1 is SQVTM, CDR2 ANQGSEA, per germline. This CDR3 has 13 amino acids. Trimming took off 5 bases at V and 3 bases at J, with 13 bases between the two ends. The CDR3 is CSVRFRGDTEAFF. In nucleotides, the CDR3 is TGCAGCGTTCGGTTTCGGGGGGACACTGAAGCTTTCTTT. Based on the CDR3 plus reference TRBV29-1 and TRBJ1-1, the full variable domain is SAVISQKPSRDICQRGTSLTIQCQVDSQVTMMFWYRQQPGQSLTLIATANQGSEATYESGFVIDKFPISRPNLTFSTLTVSNMSPEDSSIYLCSVRFRGDTEAFFGQGTRLTVV.